These 24 T cell receptor beta chains came from one sample sequenced in a study of blood T cell repertoires in COVID-19. The protocol was immunoSEQ multiplex PCR, while the TCRdb copy is restricted to in-frame clones and leaves out a portion. The sample lists 150,000 or so clones; more than 75% were seen once. The sequencing input was peripheral blood. All receptors come from a woman in her 70s with COVID-19, enrolled during active disease.

This chain links TRBV24-1 with TRBJ2-1; D may be TRBD2 (5 bases). V gave up 3 bases and J gave up 12 bases, with 17 bases separating them. The CDR3 consists of 14 residues. Germline values: CDR1 KGHDR, CDR2 SFDVKD. Written as DNA, the CDR3 is TGTGCCACCAGTGATCCCGCTCGCGGGCAATTGCAGTTCTTC. Translated, it gives CATSDPARGQLQFF.

The count of this clone is one. This chain links TRBV6-5 with TRBJ1-6, with 7 bases matching TRBD1. V was pared by 6 bases and J by 9 bases, with 8 bases of the junction left unmatched. The CDR3 consists of 14 residues. CDR1 is MNHEY and CDR2 is SVGAGI in the germline V gene. The CDR3 DNA is TGTGCCAGCAGGGATCGACAGGGAACTTCACCCCTCCACTTT. The encoded protein is CASRDRQGTSPLHF.

J is TRBJ2-1 and V is TRBV19; a weak D match, TRBD2 (6 bases). The length of the CDR3 is 14 residues. V was cut by 1 base and J by 2 bases, with 6 bases left in between. Looked up from germline, CDR1 is LNHDA and CDR2 is SQIVND (reference sequence). The CDR3 reads CASSIGGAYNEQFF. The CDR3 nucleotides are TGTGCCAGTAGTATAGGGGGGGCCTACAATGAGCAGTTCTTC.

This rearrangement joins TRBV18 to TRBJ2-1; D possibly corresponds to TRBD2 (5 bases). The CDR3 runs 15 residues. Germline-derived CDR1 and CDR2 are KGHSH and LQKENI. V was pared by 0 bases and J by 7 bases, with 13 bases between. CDR3 nucleotide sequence: TGTGCCAGCTCACCACCGTCCCGGGGTGGGAATGAGCAGTTCTTC. Protein product: CASSPPSRGGNEQFF.

The chain carries TRBV19 and TRBJ2-1; a weak D match, TRBD2 (5 bases). The CDR3 is 14 amino acids. From germline, CDR1 is LNHDA and CDR2 SQIVND (reference sequence). Trimming left V 6 bases short and J 4 bases short, with 13 bases between. CDR3: CASRDSLKYNEQFF. The CDR3 nucleotides are TGTGCCAGTAGGGACTCCCTAAAGTACAATGAGCAGTTCTTC.

The V call is TRBV9, the J call TRBJ2-1; the D gene is possibly TRBD2 (6 bases). Per the germline V gene, CDR1 is SGDLS and CDR2 is YYNGEE. The CDR3 spans 18 residues. Trimming took 4 bases from V and 0 from J, leaving 20 bases between them. The DNA of the CDR3 is TGTGCCAGCAGCCCTCATGCCGGGACGCGGGGCTCCTACAATGAGCAGTTCTTC. It translates to CASSPHAGTRGSYNEQFF. Full variable domain (outside the CDR3, taken from reference TRBV9 and TRBJ2-1): DSGVTQTPKHLITATGQRVTLRCSPRSGDLSVYWYQQSLDQGLQFLIQYYNGEERAKGNILERFSAQQFPDLHSELNLSSLELGDSALYFCASSPHAGTRGSYNEQFFGPGTRLTVL.

The rearrangement joins TRBV12-3 or TRBV12-4 to TRBJ1-1, with D perhaps TRBD1 (5 bases). Trimming removed 6 bases from V and 4 bases from J, with 12 bases in between. This CDR3 spans 13 amino acids. The CDR3 nucleotides read TGTGCCAGCAGGCGGGACGGCGGCACTGAAGCTTTCTTT. This encodes CASRRDGGTEAFF.

The chain has TRBV2 and TRBJ1-2; D call uncertain. Germline V gives CDR1 SNHLY, CDR2 FYNNEI. The CDR3 runs 15 residues. V was pared by 2 bases and J by 6 bases, with 16 bases between. The CDR3 is CASSEMAGLGDGYTF. The CDR3 bases are TGTGCCAGCAGTGAAATGGCAGGCCTCGGGGATGGCTACACCTTC.

This clone was counted between two and nine times. V and J are TRBV6-5 and TRBJ1-5, with TRBD1 as a possible D gene (5 bases). The CDR3 sequence is 13 residues long. Looked up from germline, CDR1 is MNHEY and CDR2 is SVGAGI. V gave up 8 bases and J gave up 6 bases, with 14 bases separating them. The CDR3 DNA sequence: TGTGCCAGCTCCCCGGGGGGTACTCAGCCCCAGCATTTT. This encodes CASSPGGTQPQHF.

J is TRBJ1-5 and V is TRBV18; TRBD1 matches 7 bases. With 5 bases clipped from V and 0 bases from J, the junction kept 4 bases outside the gene matches. CDR1 and CDR2 (germline): KGHSH, LQKENI. The CDR3 runs 15 residues. The chain's CDR3 is CASSAGTASNQPQHF. CDR3 DNA sequence: TGTGCCAGCTCAGCCGGGACAGCTAGCAATCAGCCCCAGCATTTT.

The gene calls are TRBV5-1 and TRBJ2-1, with 13 bases matching TRBD2. Germline values: CDR1 SGHRS, CDR2 YFSETQ. The CDR3 has 16 amino acids. V lost 4 bases and J lost 4; bases outside the gene matches: 5. The CDR3 DNA reads as TGCGCCAGCAGCCCACTAGCGGGGGGGCAGTACAATGAGCAGTTCTTC. Translation: CASSPLAGGQYNEQFF.

This rearrangement joins TRBV29-1 to TRBJ2-7; the D is unclear. In germline, CDR1 is SQVTM, CDR2 ANQGSEA. CDR3 size: 11 residues. The V end lost 5 bases, the J end lost 6 bases, and 11 bases lay between the germline ends. The CDR3 sequence is CSVRSSGEQYF. Written as DNA, the CDR3 is TGCAGCGTTCGCTCGTCCGGCGAGCAGTACTTC.

The CDR3 region has the DNA TGTGCCAGCAGCTCGGACAGGGGCTATGGCTACACCTTC. Residues: CASSSDRGYGYTF. The rearrangement uses TRBV7-8 and TRBJ1-2; the match to TRBD1 covers 9 bases. CDR1 and CDR2 from the germline V gene are SGHVS and FQNEAQ. J lost 4 bases, V lost 4 bases, and 1 base had no gene match. The CDR3 loop spans 13 amino acids.

This clone was counted between two and nine times. The chain uses TRBV19 and TRBJ1-5; D gene unclear. CDR1 and CDR2 from the germline V gene are LNHDA and SQIVND (reference sequence). Trimming pared 5 bases from V and 5 bases from J, leaving 19 bases between. This CDR3 has 16 amino acids. The CDR3 loop is CASSANPAGIYQPQHF. The CDR3 region has the DNA TGTGCCAGTAGTGCCAATCCCGCAGGAATCTATCAGCCCCAGCATTTT.

J is TRBJ2-1 and V is TRBV7-9; perhaps TRBD2 as D (5 bases). Trimming took off 2 bases at V and 9 bases at J, with 17 bases between the two ends. The CDR3 covers 15 residues. Germline V gene lookup returns CDR1 SEHNR and CDR2 FQNEAQ (reference sequence). The CDR3 region has the DNA TGTGCCAGCAGCTTAAGGGCTAGCACAGTAGTTGAGCAGTTCTTC. Translating gives CASSLRASTVVEQFF.

The CDR3 sequence is CSVVYGDSNQPQHF. In DNA form, the CDR3 reads TGCAGCGTTGTGTACGGGGATAGCAATCAGCCCCAGCATTTT. V usage is TRBV29-1 and J usage is TRBJ1-5; D unresolved. The ends were cut back, 4 bases at V and 0 bases at J, with 10 bases in the middle. The CDR3 runs 14 residues. The germline V gene has CDR1 SQVTM and CDR2 ANQGSEA.

The chain combines TRBV7-6 with TRBJ2-7; 7 bases map to TRBD2. This CDR3 region has 15 residues. The germline V gene has CDR1 SGHVS and CDR2 FNYEAQ. Trimming removed 5 bases from V and 3 bases from J; junction bases left unmatched: 10. CDR3 amino acids: CASSQDWEGIYEQYF. The DNA of the CDR3 is TGTGCCAGCAGCCAAGACTGGGAGGGTATCTACGAGCAGTACTTC.

This clone was counted only a few times. The chain has TRBV28 and TRBJ1-2, with D possibly TRBD1 on 5 matching bases. Trimming removed 5 bases at V and 4 bases at J, with 8 bases between. Germline assignment: CDR1 MDHEN and CDR2 SYDVKM. The CDR3 extends over 12 amino acids. This CDR3 is CASSDRFYGYTF. The CDR3, as DNA: TGTGCCAGCAGTGACAGATTCTATGGCTACACCTTC.

This chain joins TRBV28 and TRBJ1-1; a possible D gene is TRBD1 (6 bases). The V gene lost 5 bases and the J gene lost 5 bases, with 15 bases spanning the gap. The germline gives CDR1 MDHEN, CDR2 SYDVKM. The CDR3 totals 14 residues. The CDR3 is CASSPPGGRTEAFF. In nucleotides, the CDR3 is TGTGCCAGCAGTCCCCCCGGGGGGCGGACTGAAGCTTTCTTT.

This CDR3 is CASSQDGGEGSPLHF. In DNA form, the CDR3 reads TGTGCCAGCAGCCAAGACGGCGGGGAGGGTTCACCCCTCCACTTT. This chain joins TRBV3-1 (or the pseudogene TRBV3-2) and TRBJ1-6; no clear D gene. V lost 0 bases and J lost 9, with 12 bases in between. The V gene's germline CDR1 is LGHDT and CDR2 YNNKEL (reference sequence). The CDR3 consists of 15 residues.

This clone has more than one count but fewer than ten. The chain uses TRBV4-2 and TRBJ2-7, with 9 positions matching TRBD1. V was clipped by 3 bases and J by 6 bases; unmatched bases: 6. The CDR3 has 14 residues. Germline V CDR1 and CDR2: LGHNA, YNFKEQ. In nucleotides, the CDR3 is TGTGCCAGCAGCCATCCGGGACAGGGAACCGAGCAGTACTTC. Translated, it gives CASSHPGQGTEQYF.

The chain has TRBV4-2 and TRBJ2-5, with 11 bases fitting TRBD2. The CDR3 is 16 residues long. Unmatched junction bases numbered 10, after V lost 5 bases and J lost 5 bases. The germline gives CDR1 LGHNA, CDR2 YNFKEQ. As DNA, the CDR3 is TGTGCCAGCAGCTCAATAGCGGGGGGGGCCGGGGAGACCCAGTACTTC. Translating it yields CASSSIAGGAGETQYF.

This clone was counted once. A junction end diverges from the germline sequence, so it may reflect a read error. CDR3 sequence (DNA): TGTGTCAGCTCACCCGGGACAGAAGGGGTAGGCGGCTACACCTTC. This translates into CVSSPGTEGVGGYTF. The gene calls are TRBV18 and TRBJ1-2; 7 nucleotides line up with TRBD1. CDR3 length: 15 residues. Germline V CDR1 and CDR2: KGHSH, LQKENI.

CDR3 sequence reads: CASRTSWGGGETQYF. DNA of the CDR3: TGTGCCAGCAGAACCAGCTGGGGGGGTGGAGAGACCCAGTACTTC. V gene TRBV6-5 combines with J gene TRBJ2-5; 7 nucleotides align to TRBD2. CDR3 length: 15 amino acids. V lost 6 bases to trimming and J lost 4 bases; unmatched junction nucleotides: 11. Germline-derived CDR1 and CDR2 are MNHEY and SVGAGI.